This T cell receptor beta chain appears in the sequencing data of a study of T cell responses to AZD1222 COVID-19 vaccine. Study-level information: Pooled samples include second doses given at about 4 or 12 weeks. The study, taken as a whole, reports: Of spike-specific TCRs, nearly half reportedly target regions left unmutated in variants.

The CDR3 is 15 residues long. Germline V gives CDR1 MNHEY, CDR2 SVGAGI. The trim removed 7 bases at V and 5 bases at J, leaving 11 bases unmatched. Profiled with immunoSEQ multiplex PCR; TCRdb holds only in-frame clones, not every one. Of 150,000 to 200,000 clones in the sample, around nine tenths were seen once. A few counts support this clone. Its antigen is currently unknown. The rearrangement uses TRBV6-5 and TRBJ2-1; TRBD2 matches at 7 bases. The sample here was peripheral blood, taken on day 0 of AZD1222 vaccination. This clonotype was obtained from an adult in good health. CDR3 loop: CASKGRGAGNNEQFF. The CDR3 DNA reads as TGTGCCAGCAAGGGGAGGGGAGCGGGAAACAATGAGCAGTTCTTC.